One TCR beta chain is described in this entry. What antigen it recognizes has not been identified. Base qualities are not at hand, and no much larger clone is one base apart. The data were taken from a study of T cells in Graves' hyperthyroidism and ophthalmopathy (dated by TCRdb to the late 2010s). About the investigation overall: Peripheral blood was sampled at the time of initial diagnosis, prior to any treatment. To identify distinguishing TCR V-J signatures, a discovery cohort of 95 to 100 patients was used, comprising 40 to 45 with Graves' ophthalmopathy and 57 with stable Graves' hyperthyroidism. Prospective prediction of ophthalmopathy was tested in an independent validation cohort consisting of some 19 hyperthyroidism patients and approximately 16 patients who later progressed to ophthalmopathy. The roughly 91 discovery patients were randomly divided into training and test sets at a 7:3 ratio. In addition, the study compared T-cell repertoires in thyroid tissue and in blood from a handful of Graves' hyperthyroidism patients. After sampling, hyperthyroidism patients received methimazole starting at 30 mg daily, and ophthalmopathy patients received high-dose intravenous methylprednisolone. TCR Vbeta CDR3 sequencing of some 140 peripheral blood samples (roughly 41 ophthalmopathy, 75 to 80 hyperthyroidism and roughly 17 progressor patients) is reported in the paper. Study-wide findings and limitations: Most expanded thyroid clonotypes (frequency above 0.001) were also detected in blood, a finding suggesting that blood repertoires may reflect thyroid immune responses. In validation, the model predicted progression to ophthalmopathy with approximately 71% sensitivity and approximately 74% specificity, a median of about six months before onset. Sample size was not statistically predetermined, and investigators were not blinded to group allocation. A 13 V-J signature model separated ophthalmopathy from stable hyperthyroidism, with 87.88% sensitivity and 81.08% specificity in cross-validation and 80%/75% in testing.

Amplification of TCR beta CDR3 regions was carried out from RNA transcripts. For the first round of RT-PCR on the TCR CDR3, the HTBI primer set was used together with the Qiagen OneStep RT-PCR kit. Libraries were constructed in a second round of multiplex PCR, after which size selection and purification were performed. The libraries were sequenced on an Illumina HiSeq2000 using paired-end 100 bp reads. On the authors' methods: SOAPnuke was used to process the raw data, with reads discarded if the reads contained adapters or uncalled bases, had a mean Phred below 15, or lacked an exact constant-primer or identifier match. COPE v1.2.5 was used to merge the high-quality paired reads, and each unique nucleotide sequence was defined as a clonotype. Clonotypes were aligned to IMGT TRBV, TRBD and TRBJ reference segments using MiTCR v1.1. The analysis included only V-J combinations with a frequency above 0.0001, which together covered over 98% of the repertoires. A TCS score was defined as the ratio between F50 (clonal expansion) and ExV (chaos), using BLOSUM62-based TCRdist between CDR3 peptides within each V-J. Welch's t-statistics and random forest reduced just over 500 V-J features to 10 to 15, which were used in a naive Bayes classifier (R e1071). TCRdb trimmed the raw reads at Q25, called clones with MiXCR and kept productive beta chains. Merged by CDR3 protein, the rows form single entries marked with the most common genes and DNA. It is TCRdb's table, rather than the study itself, that gives the V and J calls and clone size. The sample table lists a few hundred thousand distinct CDR3 sequences, 17% of them with a count of one. The ten largest clonotypes hold roughly a sixth of the sample.

Ophthalmopathy patients had moderately to severely active disease, with a Clinical Activity Score of 3 or more, a NOSPECS grade of 4 or more, and a disease duration of less than 3 months. Any patient with an uncontrolled infection, another autoimmune disease, pregnancy or lactation was excluded. Diagnoses were based on clinical symptoms, serum thyroxine and TRAb, thyroid ultrasound and orbital computed tomography. Ficoll-Paque density gradient centrifugation was used to isolate PBMCs from approximately 11 ml of fresh peripheral blood. Total RNA was extracted using Trizol reagent, and RNA quality was assessed on an Agilent 2100 Bioanalyzer. The CDR3 holds 15 amino acids from the cysteine to the phenylalanine. Of all the DNA, just the CDR3 is kept, 45 bases in frame from base 1. V and J are truncated by 1 base and 0 bases respectively, leaving an intervening sequence of 7 bases. The germline V gene (reference sequence) supplies CDR1 LGHDT and CDR2 YNNKEL.

This receptor chain uses TRBV3-1 and TRBJ1-3; TRBD1 is a possible D gene, resting on 5 matching bases. The sequence came from a woman younger than 30 with Graves' ophthalmopathy. The sample taken for sequencing was blood. The CDR3 reads as follows: CASSQGQYSGNTIYF. Read as DNA, the sequence is TGTGCCAGCAGCCAAGGACAGTACTCTGGAAACACCATATATTTT.